Below, 20 T cell receptor beta chains from the same sample are listed, as sequenced in a study of CD8 T cells in ankylosing spondylitis. Notes on the study in general: Blood of patients with ankylosing spondylitis appeared to be characterized by a TCR beta motif of several highly homologous variants.

Their specific antigens are unknown. TCRdb fed the 5' RACE reads into MiXCR, producing one record per CDR3 protein. The data contain over 400,000 distinct CDR3 sequences, roughly 27% of them singletons. Sequenced input: blood, either unsorted or a sorted T cell fraction (not recorded which). Receptors originate from a male donor with ankylosing spondylitis.

The chain combines TRBV10-3 with TRBJ1-2; D remains unclear. The germline V gene encodes CDR1 ENHRY and CDR2 SYGVKD. This CDR3 comprises 13 residues. V gave up 6 bases and J gave up 2 bases, with 10 bases separating them. The CDR3 protein is CAISEGINYGYTF. Written as DNA, the CDR3 is TGTGCCATCAGCGAAGGGATAAACTATGGCTACACCTTC.

This chain uses TRBV3-1 with TRBJ1-4; unclear D gene. CDR3 length: 13 residues. Trimming shortened V by 3 bases and J by 4 bases, and 6 bases separated the two germline ends. Per germline, CDR1 LGHDT and CDR2 YNNKEL (reference sequence). In DNA form, the CDR3 reads TGTGCCAGCAGCCAGACGAATAATGAAAAACTGTTTTTT. Its protein is CASSQTNNEKLFF.

The chain carries TRBV3-1 and TRBJ1-1; D ambiguous. Trimming stripped 5 bases from V and 11 bases from J, with 15 bases between. CDR1 is LGHDT and CDR2 is YNNKEL in the germline V gene (reference sequence). The CDR3 totals 12 residues. CDR3: CASSSSRRGAFF. Here the CDR3 DNA reads TGTGCCAGCAGCTCGTCACGGCGTGGGGCTTTCTTT.

This sequence joins TRBV7-9 and TRBJ1-5; D is unclear. V dropped 5 bases and J dropped 8 bases, with 13 bases sitting between them. The CDR3 totals 13 residues. Per the germline V gene, CDR1 is SEHNR and CDR2 is FQNEAQ (reference sequence). CDR3 region: CASSRTIAEPQHF. The CDR3 bases are TGTGCCAGCAGCCGGACCATCGCGGAGCCCCAGCATTTT.

This rearrangement joins TRBV18 to TRBJ1-1; D possibly corresponds to TRBD1 (6 bases). The CDR3 is made up of 16 amino acids. Per germline, CDR1 KGHSH and CDR2 LQKENI. Trimming shortened V by 3 bases and J by 3 bases, and 17 bases separated the two germline ends. The CDR3 DNA follows: TGTGCCAGCTCACCGAACAGGGCTGCTTTGGACACTGAAGCTTTCTTT. The encoded protein is CASSPNRAALDTEAFF.

The genes are TRBV18 and TRBJ2-7, with 8 bases identical to TRBD2. The CDR3 runs to 15 residues. The germline CDR1 and CDR2 sequences are KGHSH and LQKENI. The V and J ends lost 3 bases and 1 base, in that order; junction bases with no gene match: 5. CDR3 in amino acids: CASSPAGGLSYEQYF. In DNA form, the CDR3 reads TGTGCCAGCTCACCGGCGGGGGGCCTATCCTACGAGCAGTACTTC.

The chain links TRBV11-3 to TRBJ2-5; D may correspond to TRBD1 or TRBD2 (5 bases each). The CDR3 is made up of 14 amino acids. Germline V CDR1 and CDR2: SGHNT, YENEEA. V lost 5 bases and J lost 5, with 15 bases in between. The CDR3 DNA is TGTGCCAGCAGCCCAAGGGGCAGGAGGGAGACCCAGTACTTC. It encodes CASSPRGRRETQYF.

The CDR3 loop reads CASSEGGLGYTF. The DNA for the CDR3 is TGCGCCAGCAGCGAGGGAGGTTTAGGCTACACCTTC. The rearrangement uses TRBV5-1 and TRBJ1-2; D uncertain. The V end lost 4 bases, the J end lost 8 bases, and 12 bases lay between the germline ends. CDR1 is SGHRS and CDR2 is YFSETQ in the germline V gene. The CDR3 totals 12 residues.

The chain uses TRBV12-3 or TRBV12-4 and TRBJ1-6, with 7 bases that match TRBD1. The CDR3 sequence is 16 residues long. J lost 1 base, V lost 4 bases, and 4 bases had no gene match. CDR3 nucleotide sequence: TGTGCCAGCAGTTACAGGGGCAAGTCCTATAATTCACCCCTCCACTTT. This codes for CASSYRGKSYNSPLHF.

The rearrangement joins TRBV9 to TRBJ2-3; TRBD2 matches 7 bases. CDR3 length: 14 residues. The V gene's germline CDR1 is SGDLS and CDR2 YYNGEE. Trimming removed 0 bases from V and 10 bases from J; junction bases left unmatched: 8. CDR3 region: CASSVGGLAGAQYF. In nucleotides, the CDR3 is TGTGCCAGCAGCGTAGGAGGCTTGGCGGGAGCGCAGTATTTT.

The table lists this clonotype with a few counts. This chain uses TRBV7-2 with TRBJ2-1, with 8 bases fitting TRBD1. The germline V gene has CDR1 SGHTA and CDR2 FQGNSA. The CDR3 has 13 residues. Trimming removed 5 bases from V and 5 bases from J; junction bases left unmatched: 2. The CDR3, as DNA: TGTGCCAGCAGCCGGACAGGGAACAATGAGCAGTTCTTC. As protein: CASSRTGNNEQFF. Drawing the rest from reference TRBV7-2 and TRBJ2-1, the complete variable domain is GAGVSQSPSNKVTEKGKDVELRCDPISGHTALYWYRQSLGQGLEFLIYFQGNSAPDKSGLPSDRFSAERTGGSVSTLTIQRTQQEDSAVYLCASSRTGNNEQFFGPGTRLTVL.

The chain uses TRBV24-1 and TRBJ2-2; 10 bases agree with TRBD1. Germline V gives CDR1 KGHDR, CDR2 SFDVKD. J gave up 5 bases and V 7 bases, and 3 bases lay outside the gene matches. The CDR3 spans 14 residues. The CDR3 sequence is CATRDRGLTGELFF. CDR3 in DNA: TGTGCCACCAGGGACAGGGGGTTAACCGGGGAGCTGTTTTTT.

This clonotype was observed a few times. V gene TRBV18 combines with J gene TRBJ1-5; no clear D. This CDR3 is 15 amino acids long. Germline lookup yields CDR1 KGHSH and CDR2 LQKENI. The ends were cut back, 3 bases at V and 3 bases at J, with 12 bases in the middle. The CDR3 DNA sequence: TGTGCCAGCTCACCTTCCGGAACAGACAATCAGCCCCAGCATTTT. This encodes CASSPSGTDNQPQHF. Variable domain in full (rest from reference TRBV18 and TRBJ1-5): NAGVMQNPRHLVRRRGQEARLRCSPMKGHSHVYWYRQLPEEGLKFMVYLQKENIIDESGMPKERFSAEFPKEGPSILRIQQVVRGDSAAYFCASSPSGTDNQPQHFGDGTRLSIL.

This clonotype has a handful of counts. The chain couples TRBV5-1 to TRBJ2-3; D remains unclear. The CDR3 length is 13 residues. Trimming removed 0 bases at V and 3 bases at J, with 5 bases between. CDR1 SGHRS and CDR2 YFSETQ come from the germline V gene. The CDR3: CASSLGKTDTQYF. The DNA for the CDR3 is TGCGCCAGCAGCTTGGGTAAGACAGATACGCAGTATTTT.

The chain couples TRBV7-8 to TRBJ2-6; D uncertain. Germline lookup yields CDR1 SGHVS and CDR2 FQNEAQ. The CDR3 has 17 residues. With 6 bases removed from V and 0 bases from J, the gap between germline ends came to 15 bases. DNA of the CDR3: TGTGCCAGCAGGAACTGGCAGTCGTCCTCTGGGGCCAACGTCCTGACTTTC. Residues: CASRNWQSSSGANVLTF.

V is TRBV10-3 and J is TRBJ2-7; 9 bases line up with TRBD2. The CDR3 sequence is 12 residues long. Germline V gives CDR1 ENHRY, CDR2 SYGVKD. J gave up 2 bases and V 10 bases, and 3 bases lay outside the gene matches. CDR3 DNA sequence: TGTGCCACCGCGGGAGGGCCCTACGAGCAGTACGTC. This gives the protein CATAGGPYEQYV.

This clonotype was counted only a few times. J is TRBJ2-3 and V is TRBV12-3 or TRBV12-4; D is ambiguous. The CDR3 runs to 14 residues. The V gene lost 2 bases and the J gene lost 0 bases, with 6 bases spanning the gap. The CDR3, as DNA: TGTGCCAGCAGTTTAACCCGTAGCACAGATACGCAGTATTTT. This translates into CASSLTRSTDTQYF.

This chain links TRBV5-1 with TRBJ2-5, with no clear D. V lost 0 bases to trimming and J lost 5 bases, with 11 bases between them. Germline V gene lookup returns CDR1 SGHRS and CDR2 YFSETQ. This CDR3 region has 14 residues. CDR3 loop: CASSLATFGETQYF. In DNA form, the CDR3 reads TGCGCCAGCAGCTTGGCGACTTTCGGGGAGACCCAGTACTTC. Together with reference TRBV5-1 and TRBJ2-5, the CDR3 gives the full variable domain: KAGVTQTPRYLIKTRGQQVTLSCSPISGHRSVSWYQQTPGQGLQFLFEYFSETQRNKGNFPGRFSGRQFSNSRSEMNVSTLELGDSALYLCASSLATFGETQYFGPGTRLLVL.

The CDR3 DNA sequence: TGCAGTGCACCGCTAGCGGGAGGGCCTGAATACTTC. This sequence encodes CSAPLAGGPEYF. The gene calls are TRBV20-1 and TRBJ2-4; 12 nucleotides align to TRBD2. The CDR3 length is 12 residues. Unmatched junction bases numbered 10, after V lost 6 bases and J lost 16 bases. CDR1 DFQATT and CDR2 SNEGSKA come from the germline V gene (reference sequence).

The table lists this clonotype with a few counts. The chain carries TRBV7-2 and TRBJ2-5, with TRBD2 matching over 7 bases. Trimming at V came to 6 bases and at J to 2 bases, leaving 6 bases not matched to a gene. Germline-derived CDR1 and CDR2 are SGHTA and FQGNSA. The CDR3 length is 14 residues. The CDR3 nucleotides read TGTGCCAGCAGTTCCGGGACTAAACAAGAGACCCAGTACTTC. Its protein product is CASSSGTKQETQYF.